These 7 T cell receptor beta chains originate from one sample sequenced in a study of blood T cell repertoires in COVID-19. Some clones are missing from TCRdb's copy, which holds only in-frame ones; the method was immunoSEQ multiplex PCR. The sample shows approximately 380,000 clones, 88% of them seen only once. Material: PBMCs or T cells enriched from blood (not recorded which). The receptors here all came from a woman younger than 35 who had recovered from COVID-19.

V is TRBV4-1 and J is TRBJ1-4; 7 bases match TRBD1. Losses at the gene ends were 0 bases for V and 6 bases for J; bases not matched to a gene: 4. The CDR3 loop spans 15 amino acids. Germline CDR1 is MGHRA and CDR2 is YSYEKL. The CDR3 region has the DNA TGCGCCAGCAGCCAAGACGGACAGGTTTATGAAAAACTGTTTTTT. Encoded protein: CASSQDGQVYEKLFF.

The chain combines TRBV4-1 with TRBJ1-4; no clear D gene. Germline V lookup: CDR1 MGHRA, CDR2 YSYEKL. This CDR3 comprises 16 residues. V lost 0 bases and J lost 1, with 9 bases in between. The CDR3 region is CASSQEARLTNEKLFF. The CDR3 DNA reads TGCGCCAGCAGCCAAGAAGCCCGATTAACTAATGAAAAACTGTTTTTT.

V and J are TRBV2 and TRBJ1-6, with D maybe TRBD1 (6 bases). Trimming shortened V by 3 bases and J by 9 bases, and 6 bases separated the two germline ends. The CDR3 is 12 residues long. Looked up from germline, CDR1 is SNHLY and CDR2 is FYNNEI. The CDR3 here is CASSDRGSPLHF. The CDR3 bases are TGTGCCAGCAGTGACAGGGGTTCACCCCTCCACTTT.

In regard to this clone: Additional DNA sequences in this sample encode the identical CDR3. This chain uses TRBV18 with TRBJ1-1; D gene ambiguous. Germline assignment: CDR1 KGHSH and CDR2 LQKENI. This CDR3 spans 13 amino acids. The V end lost 2 bases, the J end lost 3 bases, and 7 bases lay between the germline ends. Written as DNA, the CDR3 is TGTGCCAGCTCACCAGAGGGATACACTGAAGCTTTCTTT. The encoded protein is CASSPEGYTEAFF.

V usage is TRBV30 and J usage is TRBJ2-1; no clear D. Germline-derived CDR1 and CDR2 are GTSNPN and SVGIG (reference sequence). V was trimmed by 5 bases and J by 8 bases, leaving 16 bases between them. The CDR3 is 13 residues long. Written as DNA, the CDR3 is TGTGCCTGGGCCCTCCAGTCTTTGTATGAGCAGTTCTTC. This codes for CAWALQSLYEQFF.

The rearrangement links TRBV14 to TRBJ2-7, with 10 positions matching TRBD1. The ends lost 6 bases at V and 4 bases at J; junction bases unmatched: 9. CDR1 and CDR2 from the germline V gene are SGHDN and FVKESK. CDR3 length: 15 residues. The CDR3 sequence: CASSQPGTGEYEQYF. As DNA, the CDR3 is TGTGCCAGCAGTCAACCCGGGACAGGGGAGTACGAGCAGTACTTC.

The chain joins TRBV10-2 to TRBJ1-2, with 8 bases identical to TRBD1. V lost 2 bases, J lost 5 bases, and 10 bases stayed unmatched. Germline V gives CDR1 WSHSY, CDR2 SAAADI. There are 16 residues in the CDR3. The CDR3 is CASSENLDRAVYGYTF. CDR3 in DNA: TGCGCCAGCAGTGAGAATCTGGACAGGGCGGTTTATGGCTACACCTTC.